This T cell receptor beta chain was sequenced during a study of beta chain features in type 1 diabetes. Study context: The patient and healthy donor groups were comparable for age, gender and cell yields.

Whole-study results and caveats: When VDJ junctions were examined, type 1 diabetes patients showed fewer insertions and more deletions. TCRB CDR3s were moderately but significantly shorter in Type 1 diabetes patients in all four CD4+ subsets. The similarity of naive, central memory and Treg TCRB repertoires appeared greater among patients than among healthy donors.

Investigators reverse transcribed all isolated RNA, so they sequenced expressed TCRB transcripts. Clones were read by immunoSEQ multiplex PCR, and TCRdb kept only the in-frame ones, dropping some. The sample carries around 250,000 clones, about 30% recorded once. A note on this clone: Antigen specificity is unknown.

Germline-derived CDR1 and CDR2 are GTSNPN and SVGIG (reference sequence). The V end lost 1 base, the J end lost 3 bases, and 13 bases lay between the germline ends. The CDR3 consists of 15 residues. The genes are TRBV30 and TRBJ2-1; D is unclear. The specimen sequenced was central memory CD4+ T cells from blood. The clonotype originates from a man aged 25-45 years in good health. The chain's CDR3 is CAWSGPPRSYNEQFF. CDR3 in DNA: TGTGCCTGGAGTGGGCCGCCGAGGAGCTACAATGAGCAGTTCTTC.